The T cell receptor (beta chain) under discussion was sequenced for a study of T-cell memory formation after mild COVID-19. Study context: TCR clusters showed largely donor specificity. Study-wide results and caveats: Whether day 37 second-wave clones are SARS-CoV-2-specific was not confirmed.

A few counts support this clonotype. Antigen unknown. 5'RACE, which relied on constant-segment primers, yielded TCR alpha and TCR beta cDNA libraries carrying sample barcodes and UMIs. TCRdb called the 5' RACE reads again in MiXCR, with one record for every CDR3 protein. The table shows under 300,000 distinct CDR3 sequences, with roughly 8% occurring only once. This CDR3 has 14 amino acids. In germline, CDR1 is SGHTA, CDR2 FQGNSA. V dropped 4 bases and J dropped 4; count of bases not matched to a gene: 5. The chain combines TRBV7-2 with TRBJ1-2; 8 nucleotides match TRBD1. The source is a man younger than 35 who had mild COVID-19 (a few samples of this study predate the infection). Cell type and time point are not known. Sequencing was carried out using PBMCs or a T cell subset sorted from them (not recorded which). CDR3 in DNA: TGTGCCAGCAGCTCCCAGACAGGGGCCTATGGCTACACCTTC. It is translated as CASSSQTGAYGYTF.